This TCR beta chain was sequenced during a study of response to subunit inactivated influenza vaccine (dated by TCRdb to between 2017 and 2018). Notes on the research overall: Deep quantitative T cell receptor repertoire profiling was used in the study to track responses to a trivalent subunit inactivated influenza vaccine. The full study reports these points: The authors suggested that each seasonal influenza vaccination may recruit only a limited number of new T cells.

The library was made by RT-PCR. The reads were generated on an Illumina HiSeq 2500. The raw public data were reprocessed by TCRdb itself: fastp quality trimming at Q25, MiXCR clonotype calling, in-frame beta chains only. Here each entry gathers all rows of one CDR3 protein and keeps the most common genes and DNA. The sample has about 570,000 distinct CDR3 sequences on record, approximately 10% of them singletons. The ten most abundant clones make up about 11% of the sample. This clonotype was seen a few times. Its antigen target is currently unknown. One base away there is no much larger clone; base qualities are not given. CDR1 is given as KGHSH and CDR2 as LQKENI, both from the germline V gene. The CDR3 holds 14 amino acids from the cysteine to the phenylalanine. The read is trimmed to its CDR3 DNA, 42 bases read in frame from base 1. V is pared back by 3 bases and J by 3 bases, with 11 bases lying between the germline termini.

This same sample was also part of a study on T cells expressing NK-cell markers. The second paper states: 5'RACE template switching, by which a universal primer site and unique molecular identifiers were added, was used to make TCR beta cDNA libraries. Fewer than ten donors provided sorted CD3+CD56+NKG2C+, CD3+CD56+NKG2C- and CD3+CD56-NKG2C+ T-cell subsets, whose TCR beta-chain repertoires were profiled. Among the eight sequenced donors, seven were HCMV-seropositive and one was HCMV-seronegative. In several experiments an anti-gammadeltaTCR antibody was added to restrict sorting to alphabetaTCR-expressing T cells. In six donors, the dominant CD3+CD56+NKG2C+ clonotypes ranked among the top 10 CD8+ clonotypes, making up about 1.0-8% of CD8+ T cells. Those dominant clonotypes were again the most abundant among CD3+CD56-NKG2C+ cells in a few donors, at about 28.3-65%. It remained unclear whether the expanded NKG2C-expressing T cell clones were specific for HCMV antigens. The eight sequenced donors were randomly selected healthy volunteers, three men and five women. HCMV serostatus was determined by detecting HCMV-specific IgG in serum with a commercial ELISA kit. Peripheral blood mononuclear cells were isolated from blood by Ficoll density gradient centrifugation. For several donors, bulk peripheral blood T-cell repertoires were additionally sequenced from unsorted PBMC. cDNA synthesis was primed from the TCR beta constant segment and was followed by two successive PCR amplification steps. The libraries were sequenced on Illumina HiSeq 2000/2500, MiSeq or NextSeq, producing 2 x 150 bp reads. MIGEC was used to demultiplex reads and group reads by UMI, and MiTCR was used to assemble and quantify clonotypes. Only TCR cDNA sequences supported by at least two reads were kept to exclude erroneous sequences. Downstream repertoire analysis used the tcR package, and clonotypes were matched across fractions by CDR3 nucleotide sequence plus V segment. VDJmatch was used to annotate antigen specificity against VDJdb, with one amino acid substitution in CDR3 allowed.

The clonotype comes from a man aged 50 or older who received an inactivated influenza vaccine. Donor details come from another sample of the same person, matched by shared clones. The starting material was PBMCs from blood, obtained on the day of vaccination. This sequence uses TRBV18 and TRBJ2-5; possibly the D gene is TRBD2, per 6 matching bases. In nucleotides, the sequence is TGTGCCAGCTCACCTCAATCGGGGGAAGAGACCCAGTACTTC. It is translated as CASSPQSGEETQYF.